One sample yielded the 2 T cell receptor beta chains listed below, sequenced in a study of T cells after yellow fever vaccination (dated by TCRdb to between 2018 and 2020). The sample's treatment or condition label, decoded: live attenuated yellow fever vaccine strain. Libraries were made using 5' RACE. Reads for this sample came from an Illumina NovaSeq 6000. TCRdb handled the public reads itself, with Q25 trimming in fastp and clone calling in MiXCR, and kept productive beta chains. All rows with the same CDR3 protein become a single entry with the most common DNA and genes. Recorded for this sample are some 300,000 distinct CDR3 sequences; under 9% of them occurred a single time. Clones ranked in the top ten supply about 3.5% of the sample. Sequences were derived from CD4+ T cells sorted from PBMCs, sampled 5 days after the yellow fever booster vaccination. All receptors come from a man aged 18 to 29 who received the YFV17D yellow fever vaccine.

This clonotype was detected ten times or more. The genes are TRBV7-8 and TRBJ2-1; D perhaps matches TRBD2 (7 bases). The V gene's germline CDR1 is SGHVS and CDR2 FQNEAQ. CDR3 length: 15 residues. V shed 1 base and J shed 9 bases, with 16 bases lying between them. DNA for the CDR3: TGTGCCAGCAGCTTAGGGGGGGGCTACGTTGGTGAGCAGTTCTTC. This encodes CASSLGGGYVGEQFF.

This clonotype was counted a few times. The rearrangement links TRBV5-1 to TRBJ2-5; D might be TRBD1 (5 bases). V was cut by 0 bases and J by 2 bases, with 11 bases left in between. The CDR3 spans 15 residues. From germline, CDR1 is SGHRS and CDR2 YFSETQ. The CDR3 bases are TGCGCCAGCAGCTTGGTTCCAGGGCCTCAAGAGACCCAGTACTTC. Translating gives CASSLVPGPQETQYF.